This TCR beta chain was obtained from a study of response to subunit inactivated influenza vaccine. This clonotype was recorded a few times. Its specificity is not known. Broader study findings: The authors put forward the suggestion that each seasonal influenza vaccination may bring in only a limited number of new T cells.

TCRdb reanalysed the RT-PCR reads using MiXCR and keeps one entry per CDR3 protein. The table lists hundreds of thousands of distinct CDR3 sequences, 16% of them singletons. The receptor was isolated from a man aged 45 to 75 who received an inactivated influenza vaccine. Sequencing used CD4+ T cells sorted from PBMCs, obtained around 2 years after vaccination.

CDR3 nucleotides: TGTGCCAGCAGTCGCCCTCTTGGGGGGGGAGGCATTCAGTACTTC. It is translated as CASSRPLGGGGIQYF. V gene TRBV6-1 combines with J gene TRBJ2-4, with 7 bases that match TRBD2. The V gene end was trimmed by 5 bases and the J gene end by 9 bases; junction bases not matched to a gene: 13. The germline CDR1 and CDR2 sequences are MNHNS and SASEGT. The CDR3 sequence is 15 residues long.